The source of this T cell receptor (beta chain) is a study of T cells in placental villitis. As for the study more broadly: The study compared placental TCR-beta repertoires across villitis of unknown etiology, gestational-age-matched unaffected controls, and infectious villitis to test an allograft-versus-infection hypothesis. General conclusions and limits of the study: Sequencing bulk tissue made it impossible to distinguish helper, regulatory or cytotoxic T cells or to tell maternal from fetal T cells, and the approach excluded gamma-delta receptors. Higher CMV-specific clone frequencies were found in infectious CMV cases than in villitis of unknown etiology (approximately 0.01 vs 0.00094), and no difference in CMV-specific clone frequencies was seen between villitis of unknown etiology and controls. Because the paraffin blocks included small amounts of decidua, some of the captured T cells, particularly in controls, may have been decidual rather than villous infiltrates.

V trim: 5 bases; J trim: 0 bases; unmatched bases: 3. Counted from cysteine to phenylalanine, this CDR3 has 14 amino acids. Only the CDR3 part of the read is kept: 42 bases, read in frame from the first base. The germline V gene (reference sequence) sets CDR1 to PRHDT and CDR2 to FYEKMQ. Comment on this clone: No antigen is known for it. Within one base of it there is no much larger clone, and no base qualities were kept.

The five infectious villitis placentae, four with confirmed cytomegalovirus and one with Toxoplasma gondii, were included without being matched to the other groups. In the infectious villitis group, the mothers were found to be younger and to have smaller fetuses, and preterm delivery or intrauterine demise was recorded in a couple of cases. After delivery, the placentae were collected and evaluated both grossly and histologically, and only then was archival tissue selected. Five 10-micron scrolls were cut from each FFPE block, and DNA was isolated using the AllPrep DNA/RNA FFPE Tissue kit. NanoDrop was used to check DNA concentration and purity, while a Bioanalyzer was used to assess RNA quality. Amplification of TCR-beta CDR3 regions from genomic DNA was performed with the immunoSEQ v4 bias-controlled multiplex PCR assay, which was run blinded to group allocation. Reference gene primers were added alongside TCR-beta primers to estimate nucleated cell and T cell quantities per sample. Sequencing of the libraries was performed on an Illumina MiSeq with a 100-cycle paired-end protocol. The authors' analysis ran thus. In the immunoSEQ Analyzer software, diversity and richness were calculated, with richness measured by iChao1 and clonality based on Pielou evenness and Shannon diversity on a 0-1 scale where a higher value means less diversity. CDR3 amino acid sequences together with their V/J genes were searched in VDJdb for CMV, EBV and influenza A specificities using confidence 3 and substitution 2. The Morisita-Horn index was used to measure TCR-beta amino acid clonotype overlap among the villitis of unknown etiology, infectious villitis and control repertoires. In TCRdb, the immuneACCESS table is reduced to in-frame sequences with V and J assigned. These tables do not hold every clone; where another copy was compared, an unresolved V gene accounts for under half, and the others remain unexplained. Clone size and V and J calls were adopted from that table, with D and trimming inferred from the DNA. The sample yields around 3,100 clones; roughly 70% were counted once. The ten largest account for roughly 17% of the sample.

This receptor chain uses TRBV13 and TRBJ1-1, with TRBD1 matching 7 junction bases. The sequence was collected from a human patient with infectious villitis; the placental T cells may come from both mother and fetus. Sequencing input: placental tissue containing maternal and fetal cells. The DNA is TGTGCCAGCAGCCTGGGACAGATGAACACTGAAGCTTTCTTT. This encodes CASSLGQMNTEAFF.